This T cell receptor (beta chain) is from a study of regulatory T cells in long-lasting Graves disease. Germline V gives CDR1 PRHDT, CDR2 FYEKMQ (reference sequence). The length of the CDR3 is 14 residues. Between the trimmed V and J ends, which lost 5 bases and 6 bases, there was a span of 14 bases. Worth noting for this clonotype: What it binds is unknown.

Time point specified: persistent/refractory GD, antithyroid drugs over 5 years with positive TRAb. TCR sequences were obtained from RNA taken from PBMCs. Under American Thyroid Association guidelines, Graves' disease was diagnosed. Study observations and caveats: In persistent patients, shared public clonotypes (roughly 2,700) outnumbered those in new patients (about 1,000). There were preferences for TRBV28, TRBJ1-2 and TRBJ2-5 in persistent disease.

Arm-PCR of CDR3 regions with iRepertoire HTBI primers generated TCR beta libraries. TCRdb independently ran MiXCR on the multiplex PCR reads; one entry per CDR3 protein. Of 400,000 to 600,000 distinct CDR3 sequences listed, roughly a fifth were seen once; the top ten hold roughly 7.7%. The origin of this receptor is a female donor with Graves disease. This rearrangement joins TRBV13 to TRBJ1-5; a possible D gene is TRBD1 (6 bases). The sample consisted of peripheral blood mononuclear cells (PBMCs), taken when the disease was refractory, from a patient treated with antithyroid drugs. CDR3 sequence: CASSQGQWSQPQHF. The CDR3, as DNA: TGTGCCAGCAGCCAAGGACAGTGGAGTCAGCCCCAGCATTTT. Full variable domain (missing parts from reference TRBV13 and TRBJ1-5): AAGVIQSPRHLIKEKRETATLKCYPIPRHDTVYWYQQGPGQDPQFLISFYEKMQSDKGSIPDRFSAQQFSDYHSELNMSSLELGDSALYFCASSQGQWSQPQHFGDGTRLSIL.